A single sample gave rise to the 9 T cell receptor beta chains below, sequenced in a study of shared clonotypes between healthy human individuals. Sequenced by immunoSEQ multiplex PCR; TCRdb stores in-frame clones only, minus some. This sample has roughly 450,000 clones, with around 74% found just once. Material: PBMCs. These receptors originate from a woman aged 40 to 50 in good health. Some clones in this sample may be carry-over from other donors' samples.

The chain joins TRBV6-5 to TRBJ2-1, with 13 bases fitting TRBD2. Germline V CDR1 and CDR2: MNHEY, SVGAGI. With 2 bases clipped from V and 7 bases from J, the junction kept 2 bases outside the gene matches. This CDR3 contains 15 residues. The CDR3 loop reads CASSYTSGRGNEQFF. Here the CDR3 DNA reads TGTGCCAGCAGTTACACTAGCGGGAGGGGAAATGAGCAGTTCTTC.

The chain links TRBV7-2 to TRBJ2-7; perhaps TRBD2 as D (5 bases). Germline values: CDR1 SGHTA, CDR2 FQGNSA. V dropped 0 bases and J dropped 3 bases, with 12 bases sitting between them. The CDR3 extends over 15 amino acids. Written as DNA, the CDR3 is TGTGCCAGCAGCTTAGCGCCCAGCGAGGGCTACGAGCAGTACTTC. Protein product: CASSLAPSEGYEQYF.

This clone has just a few counts. This rearrangement joins TRBV28 to TRBJ1-5, with 9 bases aligning to TRBD1. CDR1 is MDHEN and CDR2 is SYDVKM in the germline V gene. The CDR3 contains 15 residues. V lost 2 bases to trimming and J lost 5 bases; unmatched junction nucleotides: 4. The CDR3 DNA sequence: TGTGCCAGCAGTTTAACCGACAGGGGGTATCAGCCCCAGCATTTT. Amino acids: CASSLTDRGYQPQHF. Using reference TRBV28 and TRBJ1-5 for the parts outside the CDR3, the full variable domain is DVKVTQSSRYLVKRTGEKVFLECVQDMDHENMFWYRQDPGLGLRLIYFSYDVKMKEKGDIPEGYSVSREKKERFSLILESASTNQTSMYLCASSLTDRGYQPQHFGDGTRLSIL.

The chain employs TRBV5-4 and TRBJ2-3; D possibly corresponds to TRBD2 (6 bases). Trimming removed 1 base at V and 5 bases at J, with 20 bases between. The CDR3 extends over 17 amino acids. Germline CDR1 SGHNT, CDR2 YYREEE (reference sequence). Here the CDR3 reads CASSLSGGIRGRDTQYF. Written as DNA, the CDR3 is TGTGCCAGCAGCTTGAGTGGGGGAATTCGGGGGAGAGATACGCAGTATTTT.

Comments on this clone: Within the sample, other DNA sequences also encode this same CDR3. V is TRBV7-8 and J is TRBJ1-1; TRBD1 is a possible D gene (5 bases). The germline CDR1 and CDR2 sequences are SGHVS and FQNEAQ. The CDR3 loop spans 14 amino acids. V lost 1 base, J lost 2 bases, and 8 bases lay in between. CDR3 nucleotide sequence: TGTGCCAGCAGCTTAGTGGGGGGAAACACTGAAGCTTTCTTT. Protein: CASSLVGGNTEAFF.

This clone was recorded a few times. The chain combines TRBV7-3 with TRBJ2-1, with 8 bases identical to TRBD1. Germline V gene lookup returns CDR1 SGHTA and CDR2 FQGTGA. This CDR3 spans 15 amino acids. Trimming took 5 bases from V and 8 from J; bases not matched to a gene: 11. The CDR3 DNA reads TGTGCCAGCAGCCCGGCTGGACAGGGTGGTGATGAGCAGTTCTTC. Amino acids: CASSPAGQGGDEQFF.

V and J are TRBV15 and TRBJ1-3; a weak D match, TRBD1 (5 bases). The germline V gene has CDR1 LNHNV and CDR2 YYDKDF (reference sequence). V was clipped by 5 bases and J by 8 bases, with 19 bases between them. CDR3 length equals 15 residues. The CDR3 is CATSGRQGGRDTIYF. CDR3 sequence (DNA): TGTGCCACCAGCGGACGGCAGGGAGGCCGAGACACCATATATTTT.

CDR3: CASSRGQETQYF. In DNA, the CDR3 is TGTGCCAGCAGTCGGGGCCAAGAGACCCAGTACTTC. The chain joins TRBV2 to TRBJ2-5; maybe TRBD2 (5 bases). The CDR3 is 12 residues long. Looked up from germline, CDR1 is SNHLY and CDR2 is FYNNEI. The V end lost 5 bases, the J end lost 1 base, and 5 bases lay between the germline ends.

This chain links TRBV28 with TRBJ2-7; no reliable D call. The CDR3 loop spans 15 amino acids. V was trimmed by 3 bases and J by 9 bases, leaving 21 bases between them. Germline V CDR1 and CDR2: MDHEN, SYDVKM. The CDR3 sequence is CASSLLGSTLKGQYF. CDR3 sequence (DNA): TGTGCCAGCAGTTTGCTCGGATCCACCCTAAAGGGGCAGTACTTC.